This TCR beta chain was retrieved from a study of response to subunit inactivated influenza vaccine. Points from the study as a whole: Authors suggested that a seasonal influenza vaccination recruits few new T cells each time.

This CDR3 is built from 15 residues. Per germline, CDR1 SGHRS and CDR2 YFSETQ. Germline trimming cut 4 bases from V and 5 bases from J; bases unmatched to any gene: 11. TCRdb processed the RT-PCR reads anew with MiXCR; each CDR3 protein has one entry. The sample shows about 780,000 distinct CDR3 sequences, around 18% of them seen only once. This clonotype was observed a few times. Its matching antigen is unknown. This chain uses TRBV5-1 with TRBJ2-5, with 7 nucleotides matching TRBD1. The specimen was PBMCs from blood, collected roughly 5 days after vaccination. This TCR was recovered from a man aged 45-60 years who received an inactivated influenza vaccine. CDR3 sequence reads: CASSQGQSPGETQYF. The DNA of the CDR3 is TGCGCCAGCAGCCAGGGACAGAGCCCGGGGGAGACCCAGTACTTC.